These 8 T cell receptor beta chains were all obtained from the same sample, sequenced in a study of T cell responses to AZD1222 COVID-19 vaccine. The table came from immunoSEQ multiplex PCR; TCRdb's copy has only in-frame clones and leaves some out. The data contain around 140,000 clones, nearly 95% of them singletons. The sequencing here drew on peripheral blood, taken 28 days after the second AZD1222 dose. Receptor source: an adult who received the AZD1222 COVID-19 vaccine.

The CDR3, as DNA: TGTGCCAGCAGTTTCTTGGCGGGGGTCGGTCCCCTCCACTTT. Its translation is CASSFLAGVGPLHF. The chain recombines TRBV28 with TRBJ1-6; D is possibly TRBD1 (5 bases). The V end lost 3 bases, the J end lost 13 bases, and 16 bases lay between the germline ends. From germline, CDR1 is MDHEN and CDR2 SYDVKM. This CDR3 has 14 amino acids.

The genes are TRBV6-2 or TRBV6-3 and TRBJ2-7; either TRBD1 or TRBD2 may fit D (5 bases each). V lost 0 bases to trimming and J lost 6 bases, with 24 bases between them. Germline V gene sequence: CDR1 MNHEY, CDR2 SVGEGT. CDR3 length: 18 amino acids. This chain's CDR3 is CASSYSGDLERGLSEQYF. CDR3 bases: TGTGCCAGCAGTTACTCGGGGGACCTCGAAAGGGGCCTCAGCGAGCAGTACTTC.

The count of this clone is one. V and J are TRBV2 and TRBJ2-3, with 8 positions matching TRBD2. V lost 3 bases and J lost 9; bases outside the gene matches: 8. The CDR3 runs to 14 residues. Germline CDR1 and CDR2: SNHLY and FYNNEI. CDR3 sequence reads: CASSESGSRKTQYF. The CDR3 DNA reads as TGTGCCAGCAGTGAGAGCGGGAGCAGGAAGACGCAGTATTTT. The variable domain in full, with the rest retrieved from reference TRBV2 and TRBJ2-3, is EPEVTQTPSHQVTQMGQEVILRCVPISNHLYFYWYRQILGQKVEFLVSFYNNEISEKSEIFDDQFSVERPDGSNFTLKIRSTKLEDSAMYFCASSESGSRKTQYFGPGTRLTVL.

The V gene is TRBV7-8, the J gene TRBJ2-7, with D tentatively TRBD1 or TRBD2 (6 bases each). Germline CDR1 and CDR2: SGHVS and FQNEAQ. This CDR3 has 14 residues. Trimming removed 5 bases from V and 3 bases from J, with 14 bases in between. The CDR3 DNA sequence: TGTGCCAGCAGCCGGGGGCAGGGTCGCTACGAGCAGTACTTC. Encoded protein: CASSRGQGRYEQYF.

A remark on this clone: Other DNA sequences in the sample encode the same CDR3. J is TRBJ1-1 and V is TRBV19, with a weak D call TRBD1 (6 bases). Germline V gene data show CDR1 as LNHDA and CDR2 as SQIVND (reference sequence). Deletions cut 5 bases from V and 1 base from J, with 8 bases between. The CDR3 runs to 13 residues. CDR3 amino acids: CASSSTGNTEAFF. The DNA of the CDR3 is TGTGCCAGTAGTTCGACAGGGAACACTGAAGCTTTCTTT.

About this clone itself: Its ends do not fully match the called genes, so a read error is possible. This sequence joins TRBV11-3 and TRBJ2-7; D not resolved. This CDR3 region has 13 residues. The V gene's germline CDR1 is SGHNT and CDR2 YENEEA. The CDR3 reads CANDTPPSCEQYF. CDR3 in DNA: TGTGCCAATGATACCCCTCCGTCCTGCGAGCAGTACTTC. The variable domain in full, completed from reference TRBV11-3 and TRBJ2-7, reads EAGVVQSPRYKIIEKKQPVAFWCNPISGHNTLYWYLQNLGQGPELLIRYENEEAVDDSQLPKDRFSAERLKGVDSTLKIQPAELGDSAVYLCANDTPPSCEQYFGPGTRLTVT.

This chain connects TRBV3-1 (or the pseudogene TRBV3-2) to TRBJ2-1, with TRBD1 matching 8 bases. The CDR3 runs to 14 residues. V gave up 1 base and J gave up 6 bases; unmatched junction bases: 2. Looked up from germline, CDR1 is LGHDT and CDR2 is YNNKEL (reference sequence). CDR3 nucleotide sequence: TGTGCCAGCAGCCAAGGACAGGGGTTCAATGAGCAGTTCTTC. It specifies CASSQGQGFNEQFF.

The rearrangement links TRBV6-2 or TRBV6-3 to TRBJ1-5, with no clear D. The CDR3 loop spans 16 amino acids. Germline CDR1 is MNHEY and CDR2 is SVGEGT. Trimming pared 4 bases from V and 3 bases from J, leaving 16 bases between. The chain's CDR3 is CASSSRGGIYNQPQHF. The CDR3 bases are TGTGCCAGCAGTTCCCGCGGAGGGATCTACAATCAGCCCCAGCATTTT.